This entry features one T cell receptor beta chain sequence. Healthy donors of bone marrow made up the group. The data derive from a study of cytomegalovirus exposure and HLA in healthy donors. PCR employed 60 Vbeta and 13 Jbeta primers. The protocol was immunoSEQ multiplex PCR, while the TCRdb copy is restricted to in-frame clones and leaves out a portion. The sample lists about 170,000 clones, roughly 71% occurring once. This clonotype was sampled from a girl aged 10 to 17 in good health and CMV-seronegative. The material sequenced was PBMCs.

CDR3 amino acids: CASSSTMLAGGSTDTQYF. DNA for the CDR3: TGCGCCAGCAGCTCAACGATGCTAGCGGGGGGAAGCACAGATACGCAGTATTTT. This rearrangement joins TRBV5-1 to TRBJ2-3; 11 bases agree with TRBD2. Germline values: CDR1 SGHRS, CDR2 YFSETQ. The CDR3 sequence is 18 residues long. The V segment lost 3 bases and the J segment 0 bases; nucleotides outside the gene matches: 9.